Listed below are T cell receptor beta chains from one sample, sequenced in a study of glioma-infiltrating T cells after dendritic cell vaccination. Libraries were prepared by immunoSEQ multiplex PCR; TCRdb keeps only in-frame clonotypes and omits some of them. Among around 90,000 clones listed, 80% to 90% were seen once. The input for sequencing was blood, taken after dendritic cell vaccination. The receptors here all came from a human donor with glioblastoma. Each CDR3 is given with its conserved first and last residue. Each record gives: J gene, D gene, clone size, V gene, CDR3 protein, CDR3 DNA. A D gene is named only where the DNA matches it firmly. Not every row has a clone size; where given, it reads once, few, many or a size class.

TRBJ2-1 TRBD1 - TRBV5-1 CASSLGQGNEQFF TGCGCCAGCAGCTTAGGACAGGGGAATGAGCAGTTCTTC
TRBJ1-2 TRBD1 - TRBV6-6 CASSYSGQNYGYTF TGTGCCAGCAGTTACTCGGGACAGAACTATGGCTACACCTTC
TRBJ2-2 - - TRBV30 CAWSVGWGGTGELFF TGTGCCTGGAGTGTAGGATGGGGAGGTACCGGGGAGCTGTTTTTT
TRBJ1-1 TRBD1 - TRBV6-5 CASSTTGLAFF TGTGCCAGCAGTACGACAGGGTTGGCTTTCTTT
TRBJ1-5 - - TRBV2 CASSSQRISNQPQHF TGTGCCAGCAGTTCCCAGCGTATAAGCAATCAGCCCCAGCATTTT
TRBJ2-1 TRBD2 - TRBV30 CAWSGRLAGEQFF TGTGCCTGGAGTGGACGACTAGCGGGAGAGCAGTTCTTC
TRBJ2-5 TRBD2 - TRBV6-1 CASSDPRGRGGETQYF TGTGCCAGCAGTGATCCGCGGGGCCGGGGGGGAGAGACCCAGTACTTC
TRBJ2-1 TRBD2 - TRBV7-9 CASSLGTSGNSYNEQFF TGTGCCAGCAGCTTGGGGACTAGCGGGAACTCCTACAATGAGCAGTTCTTC
TRBJ2-3 TRBD2 - TRBV9 CASSSTSGAIGADTQYF TGTGCCAGCAGCTCGACTAGCGGGGCTATAGGCGCAGATACGCAGTATTTT
TRBJ2-5 TRBD1 - TRBV10-2 CASKLTGGVSETQYF TGCGCCAGCAAACTTACAGGGGGAGTGTCAGAGACCCAGTACTTC
TRBJ2-3 TRBD2 - TRBV5-8 CASSLEGQRGTDTQYF TGTGCCAGCAGCTTGGAAGGCCAGCGGGGGACGGATACGCAGTATTTT
TRBJ2-3 TRBD1 - TRBV29-1 CSVRAGGEDTQYF TGCAGCGTCCGGGCAGGGGGCGAAGATACGCAGTATTTT
TRBJ1-4 - - TRBV19 CASFGGATNEKLFF TGTGCCAGTTTCGGGGGGGCAACTAATGAAAAACTGTTTTTT
TRBJ2-1 - once TRBV5-1 CASSRDQGSYNEQFF TGCGCCAGCAGCCGCGACCAGGGATCCTACAATGAGCAGTTCTTC
TRBJ2-1 - - TRBV5-1 CASSPWGEGREQFF TGCGCCAGCAGCCCTTGGGGGGAAGGGCGAGAGCAGTTCTTC
TRBJ1-4 - - TRBV6-5 CASSNGQRGKLFF TGTGCCAGCAGCAATGGACAGAGGGGAAAACTGTTTTTT
TRBJ2-1 - few TRBV6-6 CASSAFRGGASGGQFF TGTGCCAGCAGTGCCTTTCGCGGCGGGGCCTCCGGTGGGCAGTTCTTC
TRBJ2-2 - - TRBV30 CAWSAGNLAGELFF TGTGCCTGGAGTGCCGGGAATCTCGCCGGGGAGCTGTTTTTT
TRBJ1-5 - - TRBV7-2 CASSLGGGAGNQPQHF TGTGCCAGCAGCTTAGGCGGGGGCGCGGGCAATCAGCCCCAGCATTTT
TRBJ2-1 - once TRBV5-5 CASSLDGTPYNEQFF TGTGCCAGCAGCTTGGACGGGACACCCTACAATGAGCAGTTCTTC
TRBJ1-2 - - TRBV10-3 CAIRVSELYGYTF TGTGCCATCAGGGTGAGTGAGCTCTATGGCTACACCTTC
TRBJ2-3 - - TRBV9 CASSVGGTTDTQYF TGTGCCAGCAGCGTCGGAGGGACCACAGATACGCAGTATTTT
TRBJ2-1 - - TRBV15 CATSRDRGSEQFF TGTGCCACCAGCAGAGATAGGGGGAGTGAGCAGTTCTTC
TRBJ2-5 - - TRBV7-2 CASSPRTGREGETQYF TGTGCCAGCAGCCCTAGGACAGGGCGGGAGGGGGAGACCCAGTACTTC
TRBJ2-1 TRBD2 - TRBV5-1 CASSLESSGSNEQFF TGCGCCAGCAGCCTGGAGTCTAGCGGGAGCAATGAGCAGTTCTTC
TRBJ2-2 - few TRBV9 CASSRSTGELFF TGTGCCAGCAGCCGTAGCACCGGGGAGCTGTTTTTT
TRBJ1-6 TRBD1 - TRBV6-4 CASSTGTGRNSPLHF TGTGCCAGCAGTACCGGGACAGGCCGAAATTCACCCCTCCACTTT
TRBJ1-2 - - TRBV6-6 CASSRRTDGYTF TGTGCCAGCAGTAGACGGACAGATGGCTACACCTTC
TRBJ2-5 TRBD2 - TRBV4-2 CASSLAASGAQETQYF TGTGCCAGCAGCCTCGCTGCTAGCGGGGCTCAAGAGACCCAGTACTTC
TRBJ1-4 - - TRBV5-1 CASSLAATNEKLFF TGCGCCAGCAGCTTGGCCGCAACTAATGAAAAACTGTTTTTT
TRBJ2-2 - - TRBV10-3 CAISEQGNTGELFF TGTGCCATCAGTGAACAGGGTAACACCGGGGAGCTGTTTTTT
TRBJ2-1 TRBD2 - TRBV6-1 CASSARTRDNEQFF TGTGCCAGCAGTGCCCGGACTAGGGACAATGAGCAGTTCTTC
TRBJ1-5 TRBD1 - TRBV5-8 CASSLESTGGQPQHF TGTGCCAGCAGCTTGGAATCAACAGGGGGCCAGCCCCAGCATTTT
TRBJ2-7 - - TRBV6-1 CASSAGAYEQYF TGTGCCAGCAGTGCAGGTGCCTACGAGCAGTACTTC
TRBJ2-7 - few TRBV5-1 CASSRGGQRSSYEQYF TGCGCCAGCAGCCGGGGGGGACAGCGGAGCTCCTACGAGCAGTACTTC
TRBJ1-4 TRBD1 - TRBV10-3 CAISEWTGVASNEKLFF TGTGCCATCAGTGAATGGACAGGGGTGGCCTCAAATGAAAAACTGTTTTTT
TRBJ2-5 - - TRBV6-1 CASSVKGEGTQYF TGTGCCAGCAGTGTAAAGGGGGAGGGGACCCAGTACTTC
TRBJ1-2 - once TRBV6-5 CASSYAQDYGYTF TGTGCCAGCAGTTACGCGCAGGACTATGGCTACACCTTC
TRBJ2-7 TRBD1 - TRBV27 CASSLGTVFYEQYF TGTGCCAGCAGTTTAGGGACAGTCTTCTACGAGCAGTACTTC
TRBJ2-3 TRBD2 - TRBV5-1 CASSLWTSGSSTDTQYF TGCGCCAGCAGCTTGTGGACTAGCGGGAGTTCCACAGATACGCAGTATTTT
TRBJ1-2 TRBD1 - TRBV11-2 CASYGDRAFYGYTF TGTGCCAGCTACGGGGACAGAGCCTTCTATGGCTACACCTTC
TRBJ2-3 - few TRBV7-2 CASSLRGGDTDTQYF TGTGCCAGCAGCTTAAGAGGGGGAGACACAGATACGCAGTATTTT
TRBJ2-1 TRBD2 - TRBV6-4 CASSRTSGRWNEQFF TGTGCCAGCAGTAGGACTAGCGGGAGGTGGAATGAGCAGTTCTTC
TRBJ1-3 - few TRBV13 CASSFPGSGNTIYF TGTGCCAGCAGCTTCCCGGGGTCAGGAAACACCATATATTTT
TRBJ1-1 - - TRBV6-5 CASSYGARRNTEAFF TGTGCCAGCAGTTACGGGGCACGAAGGAACACTGAAGCTTTCTTT
TRBJ1-1 - few TRBV6-4 CASSPNWGGTEAFF TGTGCCAGCAGCCCTAATTGGGGAGGGACTGAAGCTTTCTTT
TRBJ1-1 - - TRBV6-1 CASSSRTGLSEAFF TGTGCCAGCAGTTCCCGGACGGGATTGAGTGAAGCTTTCTTT
TRBJ2-6 TRBD1 - TRBV6-6 CATQGDRSGANVLTF TGTGCCACCCAGGGGGACCGTTCTGGGGCCAACGTCCTGACTTTC
TRBJ2-6 - - TRBV18 CASSQTGLGANVLTF TGTGCCAGCTCACAAACAGGGCTCGGGGCCAACGTCCTGACTTTC
TRBJ2-2 TRBD2 - TRBV19 CASSIAGGIAGELFF TGTGCCAGTAGTATTGCGGGAGGGATTGCCGGGGAGCTGTTTTTT
TRBJ2-3 - - TRBV5-1 CASSFRERNTDTQYF TGCGCCAGCAGCTTTAGGGAGCGGAACACAGATACGCAGTATTTT
TRBJ1-2 TRBD1 - TRBV28 CASSFGQGQGAYGYTF TGTGCCAGCAGTTTTGGCCAAGGACAGGGGGCATATGGCTACACCTTC
TRBJ1-2 TRBD1 - TRBV7-9 CASSGGKGGQGNYGYTF TGTGCCAGCAGCGGGGGTAAGGGCGGACAGGGAAACTATGGCTACACCTTC
TRBJ2-2 - - TRBV28 CASRKPGLREGELFF TGTGCCAGCAGGAAACCGGGTCTGAGGGAGGGGGAGCTGTTTTTT
TRBJ1-5 TRBD1 - TRBV2 CASRGTGGSNQPQHF TGTGCCAGCAGAGGGACAGGGGGGAGTAATCAGCCCCAGCATTTT
TRBJ1-5 - - TRBV6-1 CASSEAHTRRLQHF TGTGCCAGCAGTGAAGCGCATACGCGGCGGCTCCAGCATTTT
TRBJ1-3 TRBD1 many TRBV29-1 CSVAGGDSPSGNTIYF TGCAGCGTGGCAGGGGGCGACTCCCCCTCTGGAAACACCATATATTTT
TRBJ1-3 TRBD1 - TRBV7-8 CASSLSQTGPGNTIYF TGTGCCAGCAGCTTAAGCCAGACAGGGCCTGGAAACACCATATATTTT